The entry below gives a single T cell receptor beta chain sequence along with its context. Its antigen is still unknown. V shed 7 bases and J 0 bases; nucleotides not matched to a gene: 7. There are 15 residues in the CDR3. Germline assignment: CDR1 MNHNS and CDR2 SASEGT. This entry is derived from a study of OX40 agonist ivuxolimab in advanced cancers. About the research overall: Dose-escalation subjects each had hepatocellular carcinoma, melanoma, renal cell or head and neck cancer.

This table comes from immunoSEQ multiplex PCR, and its TCRdb copy is limited to in-frame clones, with some not included. Of roughly 70,000 clones in the sample, roughly 85% were seen once. The study's findings and limits: The study observed clonal expansion of CD4+ and CD8+ blood T cells by week 6 at 0.1 to 3.0 mg/kg.

V usage is TRBV6-1 and J usage is TRBJ2-7, with 9 nucleotides matching TRBD1. Source: CD4+ or CD8+ T cells sorted from blood, taken in a trial of the OX40 agonist ivuxolimab. The sequence was collected from an adult with an advanced solid tumor such as melanoma, head and neck, liver or kidney cancer. CDR3 residues: CASNEVTGGSYEQYF. The CDR3 DNA reads TGTGCCAGCAATGAGGTGACAGGGGGCTCCTACGAGCAGTACTTC.